This T cell receptor beta chain appears in the sequencing data of a study of identical twins. With respect to this clonotype: The antigen remains undetermined.

The CDR3 covers 15 residues. Germline V gene lookup returns CDR1 LNHDA and CDR2 SQIVND (reference sequence). Trimming at V came to 3 bases and at J to 1 base, leaving 1 base not matched to a gene. Addition of a universal primer site occurred through template switching, and cDNA carried unique molecular identifiers. TCRdb independently ran MiXCR on the 5' RACE reads; one entry per CDR3 protein. The sample records 350,000 to 600,000 distinct CDR3 sequences, about 14% being singletons. General study points: Excess sharing between twins was weaker in beta out-of-frame sequences. Conclusions were drawn cross-sectionally by statistical analysis, without following the same donors. Recombination models fit unrelated individuals' TCR alpha sharing but underestimated twins'.

The sample also formed part of further work on yellow fever vaccine responses in identical twins.

This TCR was recovered from a woman aged 18-35 years in good health. The gene calls are TRBV19 and TRBJ2-7; 12 nucleotides match TRBD2. The sequenced sample was CD4+ T cells sorted from blood. The CDR3: CASSITSGGSYEQYF. The CDR3, as DNA: TGTGCCAGTAGTATTACTAGCGGGGGGTCCTACGAGCAGTACTTC.